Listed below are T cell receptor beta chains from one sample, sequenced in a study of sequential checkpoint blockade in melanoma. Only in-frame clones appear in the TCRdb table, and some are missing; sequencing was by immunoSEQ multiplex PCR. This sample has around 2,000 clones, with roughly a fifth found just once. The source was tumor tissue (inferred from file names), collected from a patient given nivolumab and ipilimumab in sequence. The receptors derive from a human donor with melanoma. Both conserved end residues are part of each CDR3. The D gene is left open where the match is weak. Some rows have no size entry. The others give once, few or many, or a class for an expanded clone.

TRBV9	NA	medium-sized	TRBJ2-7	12	CASSTGNHEQYF	TGTGCCAGCAGTACAGGGAACCACGAGCAGTACTTC
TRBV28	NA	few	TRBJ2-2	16	CASRSPPGQNTGELFF	TGTGCCAGCAGATCGCCCCCGGGACAGAACACCGGGGAGCTGTTTTTT
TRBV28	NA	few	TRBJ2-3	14	CASSFLQGTDTQYF	TGTGCCAGCAGTTTCCTACAGGGCACAGATACGCAGTATTTT
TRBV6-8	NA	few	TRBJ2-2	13	CATKGANTGELFF	TGTGCCACAAAGGGTGCGAACACCGGGGAGCTGTTTTTT
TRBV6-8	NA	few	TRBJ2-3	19	CASRGRTNQLVTGTDTQYF	TGTGCCAGCAGGGGACGGACTAACCAGCTAGTCACGGGCACAGATACGCAGTATTTT
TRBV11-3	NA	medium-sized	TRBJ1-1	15	CASSSKTQGVTEAFF	TGTGCCAGCAGTTCTAAAACACAGGGAGTAACTGAAGCTTTCTTT
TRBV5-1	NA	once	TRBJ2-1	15	CASSLGRLSNNEQFF	TGCGCCAGCAGCTTGGGACGCCTCTCTAACAATGAGCAGTTCTTC
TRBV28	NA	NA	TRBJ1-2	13	CASSLNPRDGYTF	TGTGCCAGCAGTTTAAACCCCCGAGATGGCTACACCTTC
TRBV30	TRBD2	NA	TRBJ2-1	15	CAWSPLAGLYNEQFF	TGTGCCTGGAGCCCCCTAGCGGGACTATACAATGAGCAGTTCTTC
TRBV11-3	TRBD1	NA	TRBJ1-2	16	CASSLVRDRGIGGYTF	TGTGCCAGCAGCCTGGTTCGGGACAGGGGTATCGGTGGCTACACCTTC
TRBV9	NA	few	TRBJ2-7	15	CASSVEERPGYEQYF	TGTGCCAGCAGCGTAGAAGAGAGACCCGGATACGAGCAGTACTTC
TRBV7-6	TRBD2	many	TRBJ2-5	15	CASSPLAGKGETQYF	TGTGCCAGCAGCCCACTAGCGGGGAAGGGAGAGACCCAGTACTTC
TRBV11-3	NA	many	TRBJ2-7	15	CASTSPEAGRYEQYF	TGTGCCAGCACCTCCCCGGAGGCAGGGCGGTACGAGCAGTACTTC
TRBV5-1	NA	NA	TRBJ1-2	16	CASSLAAGLDAFGYTF	TGCGCCAGCAGCTTGGCCGCAGGGTTGGATGCGTTTGGCTACACCTTC
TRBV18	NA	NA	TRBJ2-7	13	CASSPRFQYEQYF	TGTGCCAGCTCACCACGGTTTCAGTACGAGCAGTACTTC
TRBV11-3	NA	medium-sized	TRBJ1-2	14	CASSLGGLIYGYTF	TGTGCCAGCAGCTTAGGCGGCCTGATCTATGGCTACACCTTC
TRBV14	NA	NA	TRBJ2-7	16	CASSQVFGTDSYEQYF	TGTGCCAGCAGCCAAGTGTTCGGGACCGATTCCTACGAGCAGTACTTC
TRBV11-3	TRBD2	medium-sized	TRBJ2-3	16	CASSLDPSGGTDTQYF	TGTGCCAGCAGCTTAGATCCTAGCGGGGGGACAGATACGCAGTATTTT
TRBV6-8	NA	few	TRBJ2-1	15	CASSYSRELRNEQFF	TGTGCCAGCAGTTACTCTCGAGAGCTTCGGAATGAGCAGTTCTTC
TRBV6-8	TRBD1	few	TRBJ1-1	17	CASSQRRGTGMNTEAFF	TGTGCCAGCAGCCAACGGCGGGGGACAGGCATGAACACTGAAGCTTTCTTT
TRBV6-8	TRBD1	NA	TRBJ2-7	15	CASGAYPGQGYEQYF	TGTGCCAGCGGGGCGTATCCGGGACAGGGCTACGAGCAGTACTTC
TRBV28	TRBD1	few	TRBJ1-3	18	CASSLPQPGQGNGDTIYF	TGTGCCAGCAGTCTACCCCAACCGGGACAGGGAAACGGGGACACCATATATTTT
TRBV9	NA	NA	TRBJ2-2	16	CASSEDGGQNTGELFF	TGTGCCAGCAGTGAAGACGGGGGGCAGAACACCGGGGAGCTGTTTTTT
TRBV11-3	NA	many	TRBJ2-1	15	CASSQTDNPYNEQFF	TGTGCCAGCAGTCAGACGGATAACCCCTACAATGAGCAGTTCTTC
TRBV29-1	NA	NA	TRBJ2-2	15	CSVPRLGTNTGELFF	TGCAGCGTACCCCGTTTAGGGACGAACACCGGGGAGCTGTTTTTT
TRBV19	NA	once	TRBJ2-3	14	CASSIYWATDTQYF	TGTGCCAGTAGTATTTACTGGGCCACAGATACGCAGTATTTT
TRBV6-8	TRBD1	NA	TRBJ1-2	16	CASRRPGTGINYGYTF	TGTGCCAGCAGGAGACCCGGGACAGGGATTAACTATGGCTACACCTTC
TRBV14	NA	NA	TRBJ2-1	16	CASSPRLAGVWNEQFF	TGTGCCAGCAGCCCTCGACTAGCAGGGGTATGGAATGAGCAGTTCTTC
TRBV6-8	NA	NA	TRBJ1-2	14	CASSYGGLNYGYTF	TGTGCCAGCAGTTACGGGGGCTTAAACTATGGCTACACCTTC
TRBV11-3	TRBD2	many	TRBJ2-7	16	CASSFETSGAPYEQYF	TGTGCCAGCAGTTTTGAAACTAGCGGGGCCCCCTACGAGCAGTACTTC
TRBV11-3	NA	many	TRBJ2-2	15	CASSGGPFDTGELFF	TGTGCCAGCAGCGGGGGGCCCTTTGACACCGGGGAGCTGTTTTTT
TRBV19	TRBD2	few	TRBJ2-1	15	CASRSSGGAHNEQFF	TGTGCCAGTAGAAGTAGCGGGGGGGCCCACAATGAGCAGTTCTTC
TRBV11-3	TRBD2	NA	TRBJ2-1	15	CASRPERGSSHEQFF	TGTGCCAGCAGACCCGAACGCGGGAGTTCCCATGAGCAGTTCTTC
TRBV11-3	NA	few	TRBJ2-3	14	CASSLGGGADTQYF	TGTGCCAGCAGCTTAGGCGGAGGTGCGGATACGCAGTATTTT
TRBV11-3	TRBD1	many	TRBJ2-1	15	CASSYRDRGRNEQFF	TGTGCCAGCAGCTACCGGGACAGGGGGCGGAATGAGCAGTTCTTC
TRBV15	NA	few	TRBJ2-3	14	CATSRGDNGDTQYF	TGTGCCACCAGCAGAGGGGACAATGGAGATACGCAGTATTTT
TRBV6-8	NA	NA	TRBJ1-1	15	CASSLHMTGNTEAFF	TGTGCCAGCAGTCTCCATATGACAGGGAACACTGAAGCTTTCTTT
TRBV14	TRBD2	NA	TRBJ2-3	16	CASSQGLAGVTDTQYF	TGTGCCAGCAGCCAAGGACTAGCGGGAGTGACAGATACGCAGTATTTT
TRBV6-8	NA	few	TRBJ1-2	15	CASSYRNREIYGYTF	TGTGCCAGCAGTTACCGTAACAGGGAAATCTATGGCTACACCTTC
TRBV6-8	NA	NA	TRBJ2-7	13	CASRSSAPGEQYF	TGTGCCAGCAGGTCCTCAGCCCCAGGAGAACAGTACTTC
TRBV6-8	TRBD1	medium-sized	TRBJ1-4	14	CASSPPGQDIKLFF	TGTGCCAGCAGTCCACCGGGACAGGACATCAAACTGTTTTTT
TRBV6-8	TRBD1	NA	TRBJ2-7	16	CASSPLRTGLSYEQYF	TGTGCCAGCAGCCCCCTAAGGACAGGATTAAGCTACGAGCAGTACTTC
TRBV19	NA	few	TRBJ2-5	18	CASSTGTGLVLSQETQYF	TGTGCCAGTAGTACCGGGACGGGGTTAGTTCTGAGCCAAGAGACCCAGTACTTC
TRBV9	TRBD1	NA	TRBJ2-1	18	CASSVDFIGTGIANEQFF	TGTGCCAGCAGCGTAGATTTTATAGGGACAGGGATTGCCAATGAGCAGTTCTTC
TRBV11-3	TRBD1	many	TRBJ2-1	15	CASSSGQGPYNEQFF	TGTGCCAGCAGCTCCGGACAGGGGCCCTACAATGAGCAGTTCTTC
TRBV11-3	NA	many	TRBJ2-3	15	CASSLGGALTDTQYF	TGTGCCAGCAGCTTGGGGGGTGCCCTCACAGATACGCAGTATTTT
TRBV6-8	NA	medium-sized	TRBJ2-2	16	CASSMTLGASLRELFF	TGTGCCAGCAGTATGACCCTGGGGGCTTCACTACGGGAGCTGTTTTTT
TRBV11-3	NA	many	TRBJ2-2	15	CASSFLGIVAGELFF	TGTGCCAGCAGCTTCTTGGGGATTGTTGCCGGGGAGCTGTTTTTT
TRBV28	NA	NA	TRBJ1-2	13	CASSKGRAHGYTF	TGTGCCAGCAGTAAGGGGCGGGCTCATGGCTACACCTTC
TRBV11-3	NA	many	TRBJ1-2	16	CASSLGNFGSNYGYTF	TGTGCCAGCAGCTTAGGAAATTTTGGCTCTAACTATGGCTACACCTTC
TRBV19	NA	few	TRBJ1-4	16	CASRGDRDRPNEKLFF	TGTGCCAGTAGGGGGGACCGCGACCGTCCTAATGAAAAACTGTTTTTT
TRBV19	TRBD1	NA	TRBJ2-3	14	CATSGQGMTDTQYF	TGTGCCACTTCGGGACAGGGGATGACAGATACGCAGTATTTT